A selection of T cell receptor beta chains follows, all from one sample in a study of blood T cell repertoires in COVID-19. Repertoires were generated with immunoSEQ multiplex PCR, while TCRdb's copy carries only in-frame clones and drops some. Of about 360,000 clones detected, 86% appear once; the ten largest clones hold roughly 7.2%. Material: peripheral blood. These receptors were obtained from a woman in her fifties or sixties with COVID-19, enrolled during active disease. Both conserved end residues are part of each CDR3. D genes are given only for firm matches. Size is stated for part of the rows, as once, few or many counts, or as a class when the clone is expanded.

CDR3 DNA | CDR3 protein | CDR3 length | D gene | J gene | V gene | clone size
TGTGCCAGCAGCTTAGGTTCGGAAGACAGGGTGGGTAGGTTCTTC | CASSLGSEDRVGRFF | 15 | TRBD1 | TRBJ2-1 | TRBV7-2 | NA
TGTGCCAGTAGCGCTTTTAGCGGGGGGAACAATGAGCAGTTCTTC | CASSAFSGGNNEQFF | 15 | TRBD2 | TRBJ2-1 | TRBV19 | NA
TGTGCCTGTTTAAGCGGTGGCTACACCTTC | CACLSGGYTF | 10 | NA | TRBJ1-2 | TRBV30 | NA
TGTGCCAGCAGCTTTTTGGGGGCGGGAAACATTCAGTACTTC | CASSFLGAGNIQYF | 14 | NA | TRBJ2-4 | TRBV7-8 | NA
TGCGCCAGCATGGGCGGGGGGGCCTACAATGAGCAGTTCTTC | CASMGGGAYNEQFF | 14 | TRBD2 | TRBJ2-1 | TRBV5-1 | NA
TGTGCCAGCTACCCTAAGGTAGCGGGGCTCAATGAGCAGTTCTTC | CASYPKVAGLNEQFF | 15 | TRBD2 | TRBJ2-1 | TRBV2 | NA
TGTGCCTGGACCCACGGACTAGCGGGGGCCGCGGATACGCAGTATTTT | CAWTHGLAGAADTQYF | 16 | TRBD2 | TRBJ2-3 | TRBV30 | NA
TGTGCCAGCAGCCTATCCCCCCAGAGGGTGGGTAACACTGAAGCTTTCTTT | CASSLSPQRVGNTEAFF | 17 | NA | TRBJ1-1 | TRBV7-3 | NA
TGCAGTGCCGAGATGAACACTGAAGCTTTCTTT | CSAEMNTEAFF | 11 | NA | TRBJ1-1 | TRBV20-1 | NA
TGTGCCAGCAGTTCGATGACTCGAGCCTCCTACAATGAGCAGTTCTTC | CASSSMTRASYNEQFF | 16 | NA | TRBJ2-1 | TRBV11-2 | NA
TGTGCCAGCAGCTTCTCCGGGACAGTCAATGGCTACACCTTC | CASSFSGTVNGYTF | 14 | TRBD1 | TRBJ1-2 | TRBV7-2 | NA
TGTGCCAGCAGGGGAGGCTCCTGGGAAAAACTGTTTTTT | CASRGGSWEKLFF | 13 | NA | TRBJ1-4 | TRBV2 | NA
TGTGCCAGCTCACCACCCAACAGAGACACTGAAGCTTTCTTT | CASSPPNRDTEAFF | 14 | NA | TRBJ1-1 | TRBV18 | NA
TGTGCCAGCAGCTTCCTAGCGGGTGACGAGCAGTACTTC | CASSFLAGDEQYF | 13 | TRBD2 | TRBJ2-7 | TRBV5-6 | NA
TGTGCCAGCAGCTTGGGGTCCGGGTCGGGGACTGAAGCTTTCTTT | CASSLGSGSGTEAFF | 15 | NA | TRBJ1-1 | TRBV7-3 | NA
TGTGCCAGCAGTTACGGGGGGTTCTACGAGCAGTACTTC | CASSYGGFYEQYF | 13 | NA | TRBJ2-7 | TRBV6-2/TRBV6-3 | NA
TGTGCCAGCAGCTTTGAGCCGGGGGGCGGGGGAGATACGCAGTATTTT | CASSFEPGGGGDTQYF | 16 | NA | TRBJ2-3 | TRBV7-2 | once
TGTGCCAGCACCCTACAGGGGGCTAACACTGAAGCTTTCTTT | CASTLQGANTEAFF | 14 | TRBD1 | TRBJ1-1 | TRBV7-9 | few
TGCGCCAGCAGCCAAGAGGCCCCACCCAGCACAGATACGCAGTATTTT | CASSQEAPPSTDTQYF | 16 | NA | TRBJ2-3 | TRBV4-1 | NA
TGTGCCAGCAGCCCCCTACGGGGAGCGAACACTGAAGCTTTCTTT | CASSPLRGANTEAFF | 15 | NA | TRBJ1-1 | TRBV11-3 | NA
TGCGCCAGCAGCCAAGGGGGACCGGGACAGGGGAATTCACCCCTCCACTTT | CASSQGGPGQGNSPLHF | 17 | TRBD1 | TRBJ1-6 | TRBV4-3 | once
TGTGCCAGCAGTTACTCGCCAGGGTCTGGAAACACCATATATTTT | CASSYSPGSGNTIYF | 15 | NA | TRBJ1-3 | TRBV6-5 | NA
TGTGCCAGCAGCTCCTCAACCGTTGAGACTGAAGCTTTCTTT | CASSSSTVETEAFF | 14 | NA | TRBJ1-1 | TRBV7-9 | NA
TGTGCCAGCAGCGTGACATTAATTAACTATGGCTACACCTTC | CASSVTLINYGYTF | 14 | NA | TRBJ1-2 | TRBV5-5 | NA
TGCGCCAGCAGCTTGAGCGGGGGGGCCTACAATGAGCAGTTCTTC | CASSLSGGAYNEQFF | 15 | TRBD2 | TRBJ2-1 | TRBV5-1 | NA
TGTGCCAGCAGGACAGGGAATGGCTACACCTTC | CASRTGNGYTF | 11 | TRBD1 | TRBJ1-2 | TRBV9 | once
TGTGCCAGCAGCTTAGAGGCTAGCGGGGGGGCGGGCGAGACCCAGTACTTC | CASSLEASGGAGETQYF | 17 | TRBD2 | TRBJ2-5 | TRBV7-2 | NA
TGTGCCAGCAGCTTATTGCGGGGGGGCCTAGAGACCCAGTACTTC | CASSLLRGGLETQYF | 15 | TRBD2 | TRBJ2-5 | TRBV11-2 | NA
TGTGCCAGCAGCCTTCAAGGCAGGGGGACCATATATTTT | CASSLQGRGTIYF | 13 | TRBD1 | TRBJ1-3 | TRBV3-1/TRBV3-2 | NA
TGCGCCAGCAGAGGGACAGGGGTTCTGAACGAGCAGTACTTC | CASRGTGVLNEQYF | 14 | TRBD1 | TRBJ2-7 | TRBV10-2 | NA
TGTGCCACCAGCAGAGTCGGGGGGGCGGGTCAGCCCCAGCATTTT | CATSRVGGAGQPQHF | 15 | NA | TRBJ1-5 | TRBV15 | few
TGTGCCAGCAGCTTAGGCAGGAATGAGCAGTTCTTC | CASSLGRNEQFF | 12 | NA | TRBJ2-1 | TRBV7-8 | NA
TGTGCCAGCAGAGGGACAGGGAGGACGGATGGCTACACCTTC | CASRGTGRTDGYTF | 14 | TRBD1 | TRBJ1-2 | TRBV2 | NA
TGTGCCAGCCGATTATACAGTTTTTCTAATTCACCCCTCCACTTT | CASRLYSFSNSPLHF | 15 | NA | TRBJ1-6 | TRBV7-8 | NA
TGTGCCAGTAGTACTGGCCGACAGGACTACAATGAGCAGTTCTTC | CASSTGRQDYNEQFF | 15 | NA | TRBJ2-1 | TRBV19 | NA
TGTGCCAGCAGCCCGTCGAACCGGGACAGGGGGAGGAGATACGAGCAGTACTTC | CASSPSNRDRGRRYEQYF | 18 | TRBD1 | TRBJ2-7 | TRBV11-2 | NA
TGTGCCAGCAGCTTACCCCTGTGGGACACGGGTAATGAAAAACTGTTTTTT | CASSLPLWDTGNEKLFF | 17 | NA | TRBJ1-4 | TRBV7-9 | few
TGTGCCAGCTCACCATCAATGGACAGAGACTATGGCTACACCTTC | CASSPSMDRDYGYTF | 15 | NA | TRBJ1-2 | TRBV18 | NA
TGTGCCAGCAGTCTCCCGACAGGGTTTCAGCCCCAGCATTTT | CASSLPTGFQPQHF | 14 | TRBD1 | TRBJ1-5 | TRBV6-5 | NA
TGTGCCAGCAGCTGGGCGGGAAACACCATATATTTT | CASSWAGNTIYF | 12 | NA | TRBJ1-3 | TRBV7-9 | NA
TGTGCCAGCAGTGAACAGGGGTCGGCTGGGTATGGCTACACCTTC | CASSEQGSAGYGYTF | 15 | NA | TRBJ1-2 | TRBV6-1 | NA
TGTGCCACCAGCGGAGACAGGGGAAGAGAAAAACTGTTTTTT | CATSGDRGREKLFF | 14 | TRBD1 | TRBJ1-4 | TRBV15 | NA
TGTGCCAGCAGCGTAGGGGGGGTAAGCACTGAAGCTTTCTTT | CASSVGGVSTEAFF | 14 | NA | TRBJ1-1 | TRBV9 | NA
TGTGCTAGTGGTTTATCGGGGGAAGAGACCCAGTACTTC | CASGLSGEETQYF | 13 | NA | TRBJ2-5 | TRBV12-5 | NA
TGTGCCATCAGTCCCTTCAATCAGCCCCAGCATTTT | CAISPFNQPQHF | 12 | NA | TRBJ1-5 | TRBV10-3 | NA